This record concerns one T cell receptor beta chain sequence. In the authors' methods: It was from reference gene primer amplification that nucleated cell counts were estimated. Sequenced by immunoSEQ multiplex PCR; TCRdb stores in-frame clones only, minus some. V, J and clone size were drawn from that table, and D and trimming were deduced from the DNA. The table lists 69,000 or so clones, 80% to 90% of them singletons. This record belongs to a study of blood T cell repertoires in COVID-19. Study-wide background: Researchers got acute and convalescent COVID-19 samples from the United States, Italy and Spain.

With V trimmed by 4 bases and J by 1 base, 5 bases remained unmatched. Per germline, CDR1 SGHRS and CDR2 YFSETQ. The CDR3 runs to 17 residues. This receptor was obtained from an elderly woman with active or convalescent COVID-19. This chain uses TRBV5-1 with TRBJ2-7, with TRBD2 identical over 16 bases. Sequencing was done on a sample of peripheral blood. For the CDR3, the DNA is TGCGCCAGCAGCCCGGGACTAGCGGGGGGGCAATCCTACGAGCAGTACTTC. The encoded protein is CASSPGLAGGQSYEQYF. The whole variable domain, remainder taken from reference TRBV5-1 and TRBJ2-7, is KAGVTQTPRYLIKTRGQQVTLSCSPISGHRSVSWYQQTPGQGLQFLFEYFSETQRNKGNFPGRFSGRQFSNSRSEMNVSTLELGDSALYLCASSPGLAGGQSYEQYFGPGTRLTVT.